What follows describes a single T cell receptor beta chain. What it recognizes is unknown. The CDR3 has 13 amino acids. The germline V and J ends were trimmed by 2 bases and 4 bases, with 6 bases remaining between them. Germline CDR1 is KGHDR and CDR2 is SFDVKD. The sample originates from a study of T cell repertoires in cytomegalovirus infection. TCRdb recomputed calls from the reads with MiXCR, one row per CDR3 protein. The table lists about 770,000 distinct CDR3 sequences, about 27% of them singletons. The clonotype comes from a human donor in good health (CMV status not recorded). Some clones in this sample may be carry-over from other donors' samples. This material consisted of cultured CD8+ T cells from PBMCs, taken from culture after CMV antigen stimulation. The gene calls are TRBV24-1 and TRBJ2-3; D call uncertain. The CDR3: CATSDSAADTQYF. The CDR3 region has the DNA TGTGCCACCAGTGATTCAGCAGCAGATACGCAGTATTTT.